This T cell receptor (beta chain) was retrieved from a study of CD8+CD57+ T cells in acquired aplastic anemia (dated by TCRdb to the late 2010s). Context from the whole study: Extracted DNA from sorted CD4+ and CD8+ cells averaged approximately 3 ug, ranging from 0.2 to 27.4 ug. CD8+CD57+ expansion was defined as a frequency above the mean frequency observed in healthy subjects. The study at large found these results: Although roughly 29 CD8+ CDR3 sequences were shared by patients and controls, these sequences appeared highly expressed in patients and within the immunodominant clones of patients. Between patients and healthy controls, no significant difference in CD8+ Simpson's diversity was found (P=0.060).

TCR beta VDJ combination and CDR3 sequence profiling used genomic DNA as the template. An Illumina HiSeq 2000 was used for TCR repertoire sequencing. Per the authors' processing: TRBV/TRBJ rearrangement plots, CDR3 size and DJ length profiles, and Simpson's diversity index were used to assess repertoires. Whichever DNA sequence was most abundant in the deep sequencing data was defined as the immunodominant clone. CDR3 amino acid sequences were checked for sharing across subjects and were also compared against the VDJdb database and published repertoires. TCRdb cleaned the public reads at Q25 with fastp, built clones with MiXCR and kept in-frame beta chains. Every CDR3 protein is listed once, alongside the most common genes and DNA of its rows. The V and J calls here are based on TCRdb, not the publication. The sample table shows tens of thousands of distinct CDR3 sequences, and just over 70% are seen once. The top ten clones comprise 80% to 90% of the sample.

V and J are truncated by 6 bases and 5 bases respectively, leaving an intervening sequence of 10 bases. The germline V gene supplies CDR1 MNHNS and CDR2 SASEGT. There are 13 amino acids in the CDR3, from cysteine to phenylalanine inclusive. Only the CDR3 DNA is retained, 39 bases long and in frame from the first base. As for this clonotype: There is no known antigen for this receptor. Per-base quality was not reported, and no clone a single base away is much larger than it.

The patients picked for sequencing were ones in whom flow cytometry had shown an expansion of CD8+CD57+ cells. All patients had severe acquired aplastic anemia diagnosed by International Study of Aplastic Anemia and Agranulocytosis and Camitta criteria. No therapy had been received by the patients at the time of blood sampling. In the study, sorted CD4+ and CD8+ blood T cells from patients with severe aplastic anemia and from healthy subjects underwent deep sequencing of TCR repertoires. Patients were enrolled under clinicaltrials.gov protocols 00001620, 01623167, 00001397, 00071045, 00081523 and 00961064 in the USA. Ficoll-Paque density gradient centrifugation was used to isolate peripheral blood mononuclear cells. Before DNA extraction, CD4+ and CD8+ T cells were sorted by FACS or by magnetic beads.

The TCR was taken from a human donor with aplastic anemia. Recombination joined TRBV6-1 with TRBJ2-2, with no confident D gene call. Specimen: sorted CD4+, CD8+, or CD8+CD57+ T cells (not recorded which) from PBMCs. The DNA sequence follows: TGTGCCAGCAGCCAACAGAGAACCGGGGAGCTGTTTTTT. It is translated as CASSQQRTGELFF.